This TCR beta chain was sequenced in a study of cytomegalovirus exposure and HLA in healthy donors. Points from the study as a whole: In the analysis, some V segments, TRBV6-2 and TRBV6-3 included, were excluded as indistinguishable. Most subjects had HLA-A and HLA-B alleles reportedly predicted accurately by TCR beta sequences. Some highly shared sequence variants likely arose as a pipeline artifact.

60 Vbeta and 13 Jbeta primers were used in PCR. Produced via immunoSEQ multiplex PCR; TCRdb's table is partial and in-frame only. This sample has roughly 130,000 clones, with around 65% found just once. For this clone: The antigen is undetermined.

Per the germline V gene, CDR1 is SEHNR and CDR2 is FQNEAQ (reference sequence). V lost 5 bases and J lost 4; bases outside the gene matches: 10. This CDR3 spans 16 amino acids. This clonotype was sampled from a woman in her sixties in good health and CMV-seronegative. The source material was PBMCs. J is TRBJ2-3 and V is TRBV7-9, with 9 bases matching TRBD1. CDR3 sequence: CASSLGQGLFADTQYF. The CDR3 region has the DNA TGTGCCAGCAGCCTGGGACAGGGTCTGTTTGCAGATACGCAGTATTTT.